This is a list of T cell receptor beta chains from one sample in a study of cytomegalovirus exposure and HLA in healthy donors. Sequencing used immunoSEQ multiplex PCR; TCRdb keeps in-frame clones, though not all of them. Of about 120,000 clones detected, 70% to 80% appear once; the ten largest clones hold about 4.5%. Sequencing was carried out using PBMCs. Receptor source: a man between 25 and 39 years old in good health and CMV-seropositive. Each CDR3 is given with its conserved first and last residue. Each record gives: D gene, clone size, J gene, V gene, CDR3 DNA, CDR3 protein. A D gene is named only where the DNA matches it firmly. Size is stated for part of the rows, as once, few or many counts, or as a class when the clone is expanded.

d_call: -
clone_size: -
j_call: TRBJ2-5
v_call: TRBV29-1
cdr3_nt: TGCAGCGTCAAAGAGAAAGAGACCCAGTACTTC
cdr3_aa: CSVKEKETQYF

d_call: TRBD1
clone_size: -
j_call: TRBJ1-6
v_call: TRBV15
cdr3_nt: TGTGCCACCAGCGTAAAGACAGGGGATAATTCACCCCTCCACTTT
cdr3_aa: CATSVKTGDNSPLHF

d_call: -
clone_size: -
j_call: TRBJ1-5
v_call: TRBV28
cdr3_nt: TGTGCCAGCAGTCCCAGGGGCCCTGGCAATCAGCCCCAGCATTTT
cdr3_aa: CASSPRGPGNQPQHF

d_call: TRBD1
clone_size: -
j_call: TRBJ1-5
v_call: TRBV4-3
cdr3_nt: TGCGCCAGCAGCCAAGCCAGGGGCAGGGGGCTTGGTCAGCCCCAGCATTTT
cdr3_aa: CASSQARGRGLGQPQHF

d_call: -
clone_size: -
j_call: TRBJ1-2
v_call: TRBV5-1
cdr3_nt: TGCGCCAGCAGCTTGGACAGGGCCTATGGCTACACCTTC
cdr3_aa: CASSLDRAYGYTF

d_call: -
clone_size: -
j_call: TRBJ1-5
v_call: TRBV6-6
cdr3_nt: TGTGCCAGCAGCGGGTGGGTTCAGCCCCAGCATTTT
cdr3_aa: CASSGWVQPQHF

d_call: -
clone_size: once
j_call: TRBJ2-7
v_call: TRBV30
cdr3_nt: TGTGCCTGGAGTCACAGGGCGAACGAGCAGTACTTC
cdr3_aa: CAWSHRANEQYF

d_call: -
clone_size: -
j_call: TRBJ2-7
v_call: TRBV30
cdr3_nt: TGTGCCTGGAGTGTATCGTACGAGCAGTACTTC
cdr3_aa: CAWSVSYEQYF

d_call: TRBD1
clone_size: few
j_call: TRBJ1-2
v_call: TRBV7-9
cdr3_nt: TGTGCCAGCAGCTGGGGACAGGGATCGCCCTATGGCTACACCTTC
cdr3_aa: CASSWGQGSPYGYTF

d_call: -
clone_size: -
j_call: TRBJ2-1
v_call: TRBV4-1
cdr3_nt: TGCGCCAGCAGCCAAGATCCCGCAGGGCCAGAGCAGTTCTTC
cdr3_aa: CASSQDPAGPEQFF

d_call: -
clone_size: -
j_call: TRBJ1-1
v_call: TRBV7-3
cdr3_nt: TGTGCCAGCAGCCTCACAACGAACACTGAAGCTTTCTTT
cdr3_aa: CASSLTTNTEAFF

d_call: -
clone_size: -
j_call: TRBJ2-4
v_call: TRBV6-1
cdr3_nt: TGTGCCAGCAGTGCCCACCACAGTATAGCCAAAAACATTCAGTACTTC
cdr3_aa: CASSAHHSIAKNIQYF

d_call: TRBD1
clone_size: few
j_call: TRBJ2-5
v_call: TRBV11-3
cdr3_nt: TGTGCCAGCAGCCTTCGGACAGGGGCCCAGGAGACCCAGTACTTC
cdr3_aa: CASSLRTGAQETQYF

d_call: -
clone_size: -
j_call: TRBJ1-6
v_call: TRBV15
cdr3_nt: TGTGCCACCAGCAGAGACAGGGGTGGCAATAATTCACCCCTCCACTTT
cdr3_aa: CATSRDRGGNNSPLHF

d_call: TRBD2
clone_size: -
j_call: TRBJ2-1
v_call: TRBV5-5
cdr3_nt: TGTGCCAGCAGCAGGGGACTAGCGGGAGAGTACAATGAGCAGTTCTTC
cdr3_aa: CASSRGLAGEYNEQFF

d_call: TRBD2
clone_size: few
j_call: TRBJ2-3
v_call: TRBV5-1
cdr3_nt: TGCGCCAGCAGGGCGGGGGGAATCCTGATCACAGATACGCAGTATTTT
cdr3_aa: CASRAGGILITDTQYF

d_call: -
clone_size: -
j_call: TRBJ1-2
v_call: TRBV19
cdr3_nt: TGTGCCAGTTCAGGGTTCCCCTATGGCTACACCTTC
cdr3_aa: CASSGFPYGYTF

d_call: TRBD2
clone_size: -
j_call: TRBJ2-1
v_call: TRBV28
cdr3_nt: TGTGCCAGCAGTTTGCTAGCGGGAGGCTGGGATGAGCAGTTCTTC
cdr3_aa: CASSLLAGGWDEQFF

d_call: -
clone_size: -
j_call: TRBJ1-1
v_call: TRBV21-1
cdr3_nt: TGTGCCAGCAGCCTCTTTCCGCAGGGGGCCCAAAGCTGGCCCATGAACACTGAAGCTTTCTTT
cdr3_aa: CASSLFPQGAQSWPMNTEAFF

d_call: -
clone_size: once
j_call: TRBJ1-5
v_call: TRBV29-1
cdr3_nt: TGCAGCGTTAAAAGCGCCAATCAGCCCCAGCATTTT
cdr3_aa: CSVKSANQPQHF

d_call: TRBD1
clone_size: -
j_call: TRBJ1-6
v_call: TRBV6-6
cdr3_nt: TGTGCCAGCTACAGGGGGGGCTCCTATAATTCACCCCTCCACTTT
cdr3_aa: CASYRGGSYNSPLHF

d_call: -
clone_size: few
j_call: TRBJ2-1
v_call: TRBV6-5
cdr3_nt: TGTGCCAGCAGTTCCACCGGGACACCTTACAATGAGCAGTTCTTC
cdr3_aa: CASSSTGTPYNEQFF

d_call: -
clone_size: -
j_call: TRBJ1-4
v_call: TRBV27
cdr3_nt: TGTGCCAGCAAACAGGGTGGAACTAATGAAAAACTGTTTTTT
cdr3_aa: CASKQGGTNEKLFF

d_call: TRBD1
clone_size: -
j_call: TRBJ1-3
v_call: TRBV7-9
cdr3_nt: TGTGCCAGCAGCGCCTTATGGACAGGGGCGGGAAACACCATATATTTT
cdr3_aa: CASSALWTGAGNTIYF

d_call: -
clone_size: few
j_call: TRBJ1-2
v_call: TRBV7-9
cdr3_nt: TGTGCCAGCAGCCGTCCCATGGGCAACTATGGCTACACCTTC
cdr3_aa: CASSRPMGNYGYTF

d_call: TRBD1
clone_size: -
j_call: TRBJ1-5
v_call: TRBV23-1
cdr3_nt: TGCGCCAGCAGTCAATACCACCGGGACAGGGGAGATCAGCCCCAGCATTTT
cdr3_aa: CASSQYHRDRGDQPQHF

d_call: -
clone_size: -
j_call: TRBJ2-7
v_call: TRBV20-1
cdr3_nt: TGCAGTGCTCACGGGGGCGAGCAGTACTTC
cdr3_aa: CSAHGGEQYF

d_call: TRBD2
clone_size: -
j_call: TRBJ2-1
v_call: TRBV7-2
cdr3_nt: TGTGCCAGCAGCTTGGTGGGACTAACGTACAATGAGCAGTTCTTC
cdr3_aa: CASSLVGLTYNEQFF

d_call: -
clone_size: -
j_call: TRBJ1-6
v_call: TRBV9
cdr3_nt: TGTGCCAGCAGCGTAGCGTTTGGTGAGGGGGGGACCCTTAATTCACCCCTCCACTTT
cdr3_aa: CASSVAFGEGGTLNSPLHF

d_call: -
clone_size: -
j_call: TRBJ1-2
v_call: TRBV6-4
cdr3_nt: TGTGCCAGCAGTGCATCCAGTGGGGGGGGCTACACCTTC
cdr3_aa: CASSASSGGGYTF

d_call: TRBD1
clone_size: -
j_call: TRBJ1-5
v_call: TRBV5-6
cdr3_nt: TGTGCCAGCAGCCGAAAGGGGGCGCTAGGTTCGTATCAGCCCCAGCATTTT
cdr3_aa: CASSRKGALGSYQPQHF

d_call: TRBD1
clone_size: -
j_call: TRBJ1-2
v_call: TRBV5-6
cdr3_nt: TGTGCCAGCAGCTCGGGACAGATCCTACCTAACTATGGCTACACCTTC
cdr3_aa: CASSSGQILPNYGYTF

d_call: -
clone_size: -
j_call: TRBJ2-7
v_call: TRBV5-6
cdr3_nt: TGTGCCAGCAGCTTATATAGCTACGAGCAGTACTTC
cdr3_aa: CASSLYSYEQYF

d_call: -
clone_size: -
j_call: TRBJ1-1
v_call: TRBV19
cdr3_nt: TGTGCCAGTACCCTTGAGACATCATTGAACACTGAAGCTTTCTTT
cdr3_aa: CASTLETSLNTEAFF

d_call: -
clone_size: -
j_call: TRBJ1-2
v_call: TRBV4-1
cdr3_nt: TGCGCCAGCAGCCAAGGGACAGAATATTATGGCTACACCTTC
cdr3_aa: CASSQGTEYYGYTF